Each of the 24 T cell receptor beta chains below was sequenced from the same sample in a study of T cells in Graves' hyperthyroidism and ophthalmopathy. Amplification yielded TCR beta CDR3 regions, with RNA transcripts as the source. A first-round RT-PCR of the TCR CDR3 used the HTBI primer set. MiXCR, applied by TCRdb to the multiplex PCR reads, yields one record per CDR3 protein. The sample lists approximately 430,000 distinct CDR3 sequences, roughly 15% occurring once. The sequencing input was blood. The source is a man aged 18 to 29 with Graves' ophthalmopathy.

This clonotype was counted ten times or more. The rearrangement links TRBV14 to TRBJ2-1, with TRBD2 identical over 9 bases. With V trimmed by 2 bases and J by 11 bases, 10 bases remained unmatched. The CDR3 runs to 15 residues. Germline V gene lookup returns CDR1 SGHDN and CDR2 FVKESK. The DNA for the CDR3 is TGTGCCAGCAGCCAACATTTCCCACTAGCGGGCCAGCAGTTCTTC. Its translation: CASSQHFPLAGQQFF.

This clonotype was seen at least ten times. The chain is built from TRBV11-2 and TRBJ2-5; D gene ambiguous. This CDR3 spans 14 amino acids. V gave up 1 base and J gave up 1 base, with 7 bases separating them. Per germline, CDR1 SGHAT and CDR2 FQNNGV. Here the CDR3 DNA reads TGTGCCAGCAGCTTAGGGTCGGTCCAAGAGACCCAGTACTTC. As protein: CASSLGSVQETQYF.

This clonotype was picked up many times. V and J are TRBV7-9 and TRBJ2-7, with D maybe TRBD2 (6 bases). CDR1 SEHNR and CDR2 FQNEAQ come from the germline V gene (reference sequence). V gave up 5 bases and J gave up 0 bases, with 8 bases separating them. The CDR3 covers 13 residues. The CDR3 loop is CASSGTGSYEQYF. CDR3 bases: TGTGCCAGCAGCGGGACTGGCTCCTACGAGCAGTACTTC.

This clonotype was detected ten times or more. V gene TRBV7-9 combines with J gene TRBJ1-1, with TRBD1 identical over 8 bases. The V gene end was trimmed by 7 bases and the J gene end by 1 base; junction bases not matched to a gene: 5. Germline-derived CDR1 and CDR2 are SEHNR and FQNEAQ (reference sequence). The length of the CDR3 is 14 residues. The CDR3 region is CASNTGTGNTEAFF. The CDR3 region has the DNA TGTGCCAGCAACACCGGGACAGGGAACACTGAAGCTTTCTTT.

The sample holds many counts of this clonotype. This rearrangement joins TRBV7-2 to TRBJ2-1, with D perhaps TRBD1 (5 bases). The CDR3 spans 15 residues. V was shortened by 3 bases and J by 4 bases, with 13 bases between the two germline ends. CDR1 SGHTA and CDR2 FQGNSA come from the germline V gene. DNA of the CDR3: TGTGCCAGCAGCTTTAGTTCTGCAGGGTACAATGAGCAGTTCTTC. This encodes CASSFSSAGYNEQFF.

This clonotype was detected many times. The chain recombines TRBV7-2 with TRBJ2-5, with TRBD2 identical over 13 bases. The J segment lost 1 base and the V segment lost 1 base, leaving 6 bases of the junction unmatched. The length of the CDR3 is 18 residues. Germline CDR1 SGHTA, CDR2 FQGNSA. CDR3 nucleotide sequence: TGTGCCAGCAGCTTAGGGCTCACTAGCGGGGGGGCCCAAGAGACCCAGTACTTC. Translating gives CASSLGLTSGGAQETQYF.

CDR3 in amino acids: CATPEGASSGNTIYF. The CDR3 coding sequence is TGTGCCACCCCCGAGGGGGCGAGCTCTGGAAACACCATATATTTT. The gene calls are TRBV12-3 or TRBV12-4 and TRBJ1-3, with 7 bases lining up with TRBD1. This CDR3 comprises 15 residues. V lost 10 bases to trimming and J lost 0 bases; unmatched junction nucleotides: 9.

The chain couples TRBV4-1 to TRBJ2-3, with TRBD1 matching over 8 bases. Germline V gene data show CDR1 as MGHRA and CDR2 as YSYEKL. J was trimmed by 3 bases and V by 7 bases; bases with no gene match: 3. The CDR3 has 13 amino acids. The CDR3 region has the DNA TGCGCCAGCACCGACAGGGGTACAGATACGCAGTATTTT. Its translation is CASTDRGTDTQYF.

At least ten counts were recorded for this clonotype. J is TRBJ2-2 and V is TRBV11-2; tentative D call: TRBD1 (7 bases). V was cut by 6 bases and J by 7 bases, with 18 bases left in between. The germline CDR1 and CDR2 sequences are SGHAT and FQNNGV. The CDR3 runs to 15 residues. The CDR3 sequence is CASSRMTGTDGELFF. For the CDR3, the DNA is TGTGCCAGCAGTCGAATGACAGGGACTGACGGGGAGCTGTTTTTT.

This clonotype was observed at least ten times. The chain uses TRBV5-6 and TRBJ2-7, with D perhaps being TRBD1 or TRBD2 (5 bases each). Deletions cut 4 bases from V and 3 bases from J, with 8 bases between. Germline CDR1 and CDR2: SGHDT and YYEEEE. This CDR3 comprises 12 residues. CDR3 bases: TGTGCCAGCAGCGGGGACGACTACGAGCAGTACTTC. Translated, it gives CASSGDDYEQYF. The full variable domain, with the rest looked up from reference TRBV5-6 and TRBJ2-7, is DAGVTQSPTHLIKTRGQQVTLRCSPKSGHDTVSWYQQALGQGPQFIFQYYEEEERQRGNFPDRFSGHQFPNYSSELNVNALLLGDSALYLCASSGDDYEQYFGPGTRLTVT.

This clonotype was observed a handful of times. V usage is TRBV27 and J usage is TRBJ1-5, with D uncertain. The CDR3 runs to 13 residues. Trimming took off 3 bases at V and 4 bases at J, with 7 bases between the two ends. CDR1 and CDR2 (germline): MNHEY, SMNVEV (reference sequence). The chain's CDR3 is CASSFAGNQPQHF. The CDR3 DNA follows: TGTGCCAGCAGTTTCGCGGGAAATCAGCCCCAGCATTTT.

This clonotype was seen a handful of times. V is TRBV5-1 and J is TRBJ1-2; 11 bases match TRBD1. The CDR3 is made up of 16 amino acids. Germline V lookup: CDR1 SGHRS, CDR2 YFSETQ. The J segment lost 1 base and the V segment lost 7 bases, leaving 9 bases of the junction unmatched. CDR3 bases: TGCGCCAGCCCTTGGGACAGGGGGTTGGTTAACTATGGCTACACCTTC. It specifies CASPWDRGLVNYGYTF. Supplemented by reference TRBV5-1 and TRBJ1-2, the full variable domain reads KAGVTQTPRYLIKTRGQQVTLSCSPISGHRSVSWYQQTPGQGLQFLFEYFSETQRNKGNFPGRFSGRQFSNSRSEMNVSTLELGDSALYLCASPWDRGLVNYGYTFGSGTRLTVV.

V and J are TRBV11-2 and TRBJ1-4; D gene uncertain. Germline V gene data show CDR1 as SGHAT and CDR2 as FQNNGV. Deletions cut 5 bases from V and 4 bases from J, with 17 bases between. This CDR3 spans 16 amino acids. CDR3 protein: CASSLHSDGINEKLFF. The CDR3, as DNA: TGTGCCAGCAGCCTCCATTCCGACGGCATTAATGAAAAACTGTTTTTT.

This chain links TRBV4-2 with TRBJ2-3; TRBD2 agrees at 8 bases. CDR3 length: 15 amino acids. After removal of 4 bases from V and 2 bases from J, the junction contained 5 bases not matched to a gene. Looked up from germline, CDR1 is LGHNA and CDR2 is YNFKEQ. CDR3 region: CASSPAGGFTDTQYF. The CDR3 DNA sequence: TGTGCCAGCAGCCCTGCGGGGGGTTTCACAGATACGCAGTATTTT.

The chain has TRBV29-1 and TRBJ2-2; D call uncertain. This CDR3 region has 14 residues. Trimming removed 2 bases at V and 0 bases at J, with 7 bases between. Germline values: CDR1 SQVTM, CDR2 ANQGSEA. The CDR3: CSVEFQSNTGELFF. CDR3 DNA sequence: TGCAGCGTTGAATTTCAGTCGAACACCGGGGAGCTGTTTTTT.

This clonotype was seen at least ten times. The chain uses TRBV6-1 and TRBJ2-7, with TRBD1 as a possible D gene (5 bases). From germline, CDR1 is MNHNS and CDR2 SASEGT. V lost 6 bases to trimming and J lost 2 bases, with 17 bases between them. CDR3 size: 15 residues. Written as DNA, the CDR3 is TGTGCCAGCAGAAACAGGCCGGCAGAGGCCTACGAGCAGTACTTC. It is translated as CASRNRPAEAYEQYF.

This clonotype was detected many times. This chain connects TRBV20-1 to TRBJ2-3; TRBD1 might be the D (5 bases). V dropped 5 bases and J dropped 5 bases, with 17 bases sitting between them. The CDR3 totals 14 residues. Looked up from germline, CDR1 is DFQATT and CDR2 is SNEGSKA (reference sequence). The CDR3 bases are TGCAGTGCTTTTGGACAAACGCCACAAGATACGCAGTATTTT. Its translation is CSAFGQTPQDTQYF.

This clonotype has ten or more counts. The gene calls are TRBV18 and TRBJ1-3; D unclear. Germline CDR1 KGHSH, CDR2 LQKENI. Trimming took 0 bases from V and 2 from J, leaving 5 bases between them. This CDR3 region has 14 residues. The CDR3 protein is CASSPPSAGNTIYF. CDR3 DNA sequence: TGTGCCAGCTCACCACCAAGTGCTGGAAACACCATATATTTT.

The chain links TRBV7-3 to TRBJ2-5, with TRBD2 identical over 9 bases. The CDR3 spans 16 residues. J was trimmed by 4 bases and V by 3 bases; bases with no gene match: 9. Germline CDR1 SGHTA, CDR2 FQGTGA. In DNA form, the CDR3 reads TGTGCCAGCAGCTTTCTGGGCGGGAGGGCCATAGAGACCCAGTACTTC. Translating it yields CASSFLGGRAIETQYF.

This clonotype was observed a few times. This chain joins TRBV5-1 and TRBJ1-2, with 8 positions matching TRBD1. CDR3 length: 14 residues. The germline V gene has CDR1 SGHRS and CDR2 YFSETQ. Trimming removed 0 bases from V and 7 bases from J; junction bases left unmatched: 5. CDR3 region: CASSLGTGLFGYTF. The CDR3 DNA reads as TGCGCCAGCAGCTTGGGGACAGGGCTCTTTGGCTACACCTTC.

This clonotype was seen repeatedly, ten times or more. This CDR3 reads CASSIPFSSGSSYNEQFF. DNA for the CDR3: TGTGCCAGCAGCATCCCTTTTTCTAGCGGGTCTTCCTACAATGAGCAGTTCTTC. The rearrangement links TRBV6-1 to TRBJ2-1; the match to TRBD2 covers 8 bases. There are 18 residues in the CDR3. Unmatched junction bases numbered 14, after V lost 6 bases and J lost 1 base. CDR1 and CDR2 from the germline V gene are MNHNS and SASEGT.

The CDR3 region is CASSYLGVMSPLHF. The CDR3 region has the DNA TGTGCCAGCAGTTACTTAGGGGTGATGTCACCCCTCCACTTT. This chain joins TRBV6-5 and TRBJ1-6, with a possible D match to TRBD1 (5 bases). Germline CDR1 and CDR2: MNHEY and SVGAGI. The CDR3 covers 14 residues. V dropped 1 base and J dropped 10 bases, with 11 bases sitting between them.

In its sample, this clonotype was seen many times. This chain uses TRBV29-1 with TRBJ1-3; D possibly corresponds to TRBD1 (5 bases). The germline gives CDR1 SQVTM, CDR2 ANQGSEA. The CDR3 has 13 amino acids. V lost 3 bases and J 3 bases, leaving 9 bases between the germline ends. CDR3 nucleotide sequence: TGCAGCGTTGACGGGGGTGTTGGAAACACCATATATTTT. Its translation: CSVDGGVGNTIYF.

In its sample, this clonotype was seen many times. The rearrangement uses TRBV20-1 and TRBJ2-7, with D tentatively TRBD1 (5 bases). The CDR3 length is 13 residues. Trimming removed 2 bases from V and 2 bases from J, with 10 bases in between. Germline V CDR1 and CDR2: DFQATT, SNEGSKA (reference sequence). The CDR3 sequence is CSARKGAAYEQYF. For the CDR3, the DNA is TGCAGTGCTAGAAAAGGGGCAGCCTACGAGCAGTACTTC.